This T cell receptor (beta chain) is drawn from a study of T-cell reconstitution after alpha-beta-depleted transplantation in children. The CDR3 contains 15 residues. The V gene lost 2 bases and the J gene lost 0 bases, with 8 bases spanning the gap. Germline values: CDR1 ENHRY, CDR2 SYGVKD. Unique molecular identifiers featured in how the TCRbeta library was prepared. TCRdb itself ran the PCR reads through MiXCR, one entry per CDR3 protein. The data contain some 600,000 distinct CDR3 sequences, approximately 16% of them singletons. This chain connects TRBV10-3 to TRBJ1-3; the D gene is possibly TRBD1 (6 bases). The sequence was obtained from a human donor who donated a stem cell graft to a child with acute myeloid leukemia. This specimen consisted of PBMCs from the stem cell graft donor, obtained from the stem cell graft. The CDR3 loop reads CAISERGSSGNTIYF. The CDR3 region has the DNA TGTGCCATCAGTGAGAGGGGGAGCTCTGGAAACACCATATATTTT.